This TCR beta chain comes out of a study of T-cell memory formation after mild COVID-19. Per germline, CDR1 SNHLY and CDR2 FYNNEI. The CDR3 consists of 16 residues. This clonotype has just a few counts. The junction and the germline gene differ at one end; a read error may be behind it. TCRdb used MiXCR to reprocess the 5' RACE reads, holding one entry per CDR3 protein. The table lists approximately 250,000 distinct CDR3 sequences, just over 15% of them singletons, with 2.1% in the top ten. The source is an adult woman who had mild COVID-19 (a few samples of this study predate the infection). Cell type and time point are not known. Material for sequencing was PBMCs or a T cell subset sorted from them (not recorded which). The rearrangement joins TRBV2 to TRBJ2-7; 8 bases align to TRBD2. CDR3 loop: CASSEVTSAFSYEQYF. Here the CDR3 DNA reads TGTGCCAGCAGCGAAGTGACTAGCGCGTTCTCCTACGAGCAGTACTTC.